The next 21 T cell receptor beta chains were all read from a single sample in a study of long-term antiretroviral therapy in people with HIV. They ran version v3.0 of the immunoSEQ assay at survey level. The table came from immunoSEQ multiplex PCR; TCRdb's copy has only in-frame clones and leaves some out. The sample has approximately 17,000 clones; roughly 80% are singletons. The sequencing used unsorted PBMCs, collected 1.2 years before starting antiretroviral therapy. These receptors all come from a man aged 25 to 40 with HIV.

The chain uses TRBV6-1 and TRBJ2-7; TRBD1 matches at 8 bases. The CDR3 runs to 15 residues. The germline V gene has CDR1 MNHNS and CDR2 SASEGT. J was trimmed by 4 bases and V by 6 bases; bases with no gene match: 11. CDR3 loop: CASSREGQAMYEQYF. The CDR3 coding sequence is TGTGCCAGCAGCAGAGAGGGACAGGCCATGTACGAGCAGTACTTC.

This chain connects TRBV5-4 to TRBJ2-7; D possibly corresponds to TRBD2 (6 bases). CDR3 length: 14 amino acids. V was trimmed by 3 bases and J by 0 bases, leaving 10 bases between them. In germline, CDR1 is SGHNT, CDR2 YYREEE (reference sequence). The CDR3 coding sequence is TGTGCCAGCAGCTCTGCGGGGTTCTCCTACGAGCAGTACTTC. Encoded protein: CASSSAGFSYEQYF.

The rearrangement joins TRBV7-9 to TRBJ2-3; D possibly corresponds to TRBD2 (6 bases). Looked up from germline, CDR1 is SEHNR and CDR2 is FQNEAQ (reference sequence). The CDR3 runs to 15 residues. V shed 5 bases and J shed 3 bases, with 15 bases lying between them. The CDR3 DNA is TGTGCCAGCAGCCCGCCGGGGGTTAGGACAGATACGCAGTATTTT. Its translation is CASSPPGVRTDTQYF.

The chain is built from TRBV15 and TRBJ2-5; weak D call: TRBD1 (5 bases). V was pared by 5 bases and J by 5 bases, with 15 bases between. The CDR3 has 14 amino acids. Per germline, CDR1 LNHNV and CDR2 YYDKDF (reference sequence). This chain's CDR3 is CATSHAQGQETQYF. CDR3 nucleotides: TGTGCCACCAGCCACGCCCAGGGCCAGGAGACCCAGTACTTC.

Points on this clone: An end of the junction does not agree with germline; a read error may underlie this. The chain is built from TRBV5-1 and TRBJ1-1; 8 nucleotides agree with TRBD1. The CDR3 totals 14 residues. Looked up from germline, CDR1 is SGHRS and CDR2 is YFSETQ. Here the CDR3 DNA reads TGCGCCAGCAGCTTGGGACAGGGGAACCCTGAAGCTTTCTTT. It translates to CASSLGQGNPEAFF.

The chain combines TRBV1 with TRBJ2-6; TRBD1, the D gene given by the table, was not confirmed from the DNA. TRBV1 is labeled a pseudogene. This CDR3 is built from 16 residues. The CDR3 DNA is TGCACCAGCAGCAAAGCCAGACAAAGTCGGGCCAACGTCCTGACTTTC. It codes for CTSSKARQSRANVLTF.

This clone has just one count. The chain carries TRBV7-6 and TRBJ2-1; 10 bases fit TRBD1. V lost 1 base, J lost 9 bases, and 12 bases stayed unmatched. Germline lookup yields CDR1 SGHVS and CDR2 FNYEAQ. This CDR3 region has 17 residues. The CDR3: CASSLGKGGRTGGEQFF. The CDR3, as DNA: TGTGCCAGCAGCTTAGGGAAGGGGGGACGGACAGGGGGTGAGCAGTTCTTC.

This clone is classed as medium-sized. V and J are TRBV11-2 and TRBJ1-1; D is perhaps TRBD1 (6 bases). Germline-derived CDR1 and CDR2 are SGHAT and FQNNGV. V lost 7 bases and J 0 bases, leaving 9 bases between the germline ends. The CDR3 length is 13 residues. The CDR3 coding sequence is TGTGCCAGCATCGGGGGGCTGAACACTGAAGCTTTCTTT. Its protein product is CASIGGLNTEAFF.

The CDR3 protein is CAGGQLAGGSGEQFF. The DNA for the CDR3 is TGTGCCGGCGGCCAACTAGCGGGGGGTTCAGGAGAGCAGTTCTTC. The chain has TRBV2 and TRBJ2-1, with 12 bases identical to TRBD2. V dropped 11 bases and J dropped 10; count of bases not matched to a gene: 15. The CDR3 length is 15 residues. Looked up from germline, CDR1 is SNHLY and CDR2 is FYNNEI. Full variable domain (missing parts from reference TRBV2 and TRBJ2-1): EPEVTQTPSHQVTQMGQEVILRCVPISNHLYFYWYRQILGQKVEFLVSFYNNEISEKSEIFDDQFSVERPDGSNFTLKIRSTKLEDSAMYFCAGGQLAGGSGEQFFGPGTRLTVL.

V gene TRBV2 combines with J gene TRBJ1-5; D is unresolved. The V and J ends lost 2 bases and 1 base respectively, with 12 bases between them. Germline lookup yields CDR1 SNHLY and CDR2 FYNNEI. This CDR3 has 16 residues. CDR3: CASSELLSPSNQPQHF. The DNA of the CDR3 is TGTGCCAGCAGTGAACTTTTGTCACCGAGCAATCAGCCCCAGCATTTT.

V gene TRBV27 combines with J gene TRBJ2-1, with 9 nucleotides matching TRBD2. Per germline, CDR1 MNHEY and CDR2 SMNVEV (reference sequence). This CDR3 region has 16 residues. Trimming cost V 5 bases and J 2 bases; bases outside gene matches: 7. The CDR3 sequence is CASSPGASGTYNEQFF. Written as DNA, the CDR3 is TGTGCCAGCAGTCCTGGGGCTAGCGGGACCTACAATGAGCAGTTCTTC.

This sequence joins TRBV5-1 and TRBJ1-2, with D maybe TRBD1 (5 bases). This CDR3 has 14 residues. Germline V gene sequence: CDR1 SGHRS, CDR2 YFSETQ. V lost 0 bases to trimming and J lost 8 bases, with 14 bases between them. The CDR3 DNA is TGCGCCAGCAGCTTGGCGACAGCGCCCTGGGGCTACACCTTC. Its translation is CASSLATAPWGYTF.

The chain joins TRBV9 to TRBJ2-7; TRBD2 matches 11 bases. The CDR3 totals 14 residues. Germline loops: CDR1 SGDLS, CDR2 YYNGEE. V dropped 3 bases and J dropped 3; count of bases not matched to a gene: 2. The CDR3 is CASSATSGSYEQYF. CDR3 sequence (DNA): TGTGCCAGCAGCGCCACTAGCGGGAGCTACGAGCAGTACTTC.

The sample holds one count of this clone. The chain has TRBV7-7 and TRBJ2-5; TRBD1 is a possible D gene (6 bases). The CDR3 totals 16 residues. Germline CDR1 and CDR2: SSHAT and FNYEAQ (reference sequence). V shed 5 bases and J shed 5 bases, with 21 bases lying between them. The CDR3 sequence: CASSTGTLTTKETQYF. CDR3 DNA: TGTGCCAGCAGCACCGGGACACTGACTACTAAGGAGACCCAGTACTTC.

With respect to this clone: At one end, the junction sequence differs from germline, possibly due to a read error. V usage is TRBV27 and J usage is TRBJ1-4; no definite D call. CDR1 MNHEY and CDR2 SMNVEV come from the germline V gene (reference sequence). The CDR3 consists of 16 residues. Here the CDR3 reads CASSLSPAATNEKLFF. The CDR3 DNA is TGTGCCAGCAGTCTATCGCCAGCTGCAACTAATGAAAAACTGTTTTTT.

The CDR3 nucleotides read TGCGCCAGCAGAGGGGCGGGACAGGGATTCTCTGGGGCCAACGTCCTGACTTTC. Translating it yields CASRGAGQGFSGANVLTF. J is TRBJ2-6 and V is TRBV23-1; TRBD1 agrees at 9 bases. Being an ORF, TRBV23-1 has a function that is uncertain. Trimming removed 6 bases from V and 0 bases from J; junction bases left unmatched: 9. This CDR3 contains 18 residues.

The gene calls are TRBV11-2 and TRBJ2-7; D unresolved. V gave up 1 base and J gave up 2 bases, with 3 bases separating them. The CDR3 runs 12 residues. The germline gives CDR1 SGHAT, CDR2 FQNNGV. The CDR3 bases are TGTGCCAGCAGCTTAGCAACCTACGAGCAGTACTTC. This sequence encodes CASSLATYEQYF.

The rearrangement links TRBV18 to TRBJ2-7, with TRBD2 matching over 16 bases. CDR1 and CDR2 from the germline V gene are KGHSH and LQKENI. The CDR3 totals 17 residues. V trimming: 5 bases; J trimming: 0 bases; junction bases outside the gene matches: 4. In DNA form, the CDR3 reads TGTGCCAGCTCAGGGACTAGCGGGGGGGCCAGCTCCTACGAGCAGTACTTC. This gives the protein CASSGTSGGASSYEQYF. The variable domain in full, completed from reference TRBV18 and TRBJ2-7, reads NAGVMQNPRHLVRRRGQEARLRCSPMKGHSHVYWYRQLPEEGLKFMVYLQKENIIDESGMPKERFSAEFPKEGPSILRIQQVVRGDSAAYFCASSGTSGGASSYEQYFGPGTRLTVT.

The chain joins TRBV7-9 to TRBJ2-7; 7 bases are a match to TRBD2. The V and J ends lost 5 bases and 2 bases, in that order; junction bases with no gene match: 12. Per the germline V gene, CDR1 is SEHNR and CDR2 is FQNEAQ (reference sequence). The CDR3 runs to 16 residues. CDR3 region: CASSPRGERDAYEQYF. CDR3 nucleotides: TGTGCCAGCAGCCCCCGCGGGGAGCGGGATGCCTACGAGCAGTACTTC.

The chain recombines TRBV7-6 with TRBJ2-7; 10 positions agree with TRBD2. Germline trimming cut 4 bases from V and 5 bases from J; bases unmatched to any gene: 8. The germline V gene has CDR1 SGHVS and CDR2 FNYEAQ. The CDR3 consists of 15 residues. CDR3 nucleotides: TGTGCCAGCAGCTACGGCAGCGGGAGGGCCGACGAGCAGTACTTC. It codes for CASSYGSGRADEQYF.

The chain recombines TRBV28 with TRBJ2-7; D not resolved. The CDR3 spans 14 residues. Trimming left V 2 bases short and J 5 bases short, with 13 bases between. Germline-derived CDR1 and CDR2 are MDHEN and SYDVKM. The CDR3 DNA follows: TGTGCCAGCAGTTTAGACGGCCGCCTCGACGAGCAGTACTTC. It yields the protein CASSLDGRLDEQYF.